A selection of T cell receptor beta chains follows, all from one sample in a study of blood T cell repertoires in COVID-19. Data came from immunoSEQ multiplex PCR; TCRdb stores just in-frame clones and leaves some out. This table has a few hundred thousand clones, almost 90% appearing once. Source material: PBMCs or T cells enriched from blood (not recorded which). These receptors were obtained from a woman between 45 and 65 years old with acute COVID-19. The CDR3 runs from the conserved cysteine through the conserved F or W. A D gene is named only where the DNA matches it firmly. For some rows the clone size is stated as once, few or many, or as a class when expanded; others skip it.

size	J	V	D	CDR3
-	TRBJ2-1	TRBV29-1	TRBD2	CSVKGLADYNEQFF
-	TRBJ2-1	TRBV27	TRBD2	CASTLAGLYNEQFF
few	TRBJ1-5	TRBV3-1/TRBV3-2	-	CASSQDSQPQHF
-	TRBJ2-7	TRBV12-3/TRBV12-4	-	CASSHSAYEQYF
-	TRBJ2-4	TRBV7-9	TRBD2	CASSLIYGGSAKNIQYF
-	TRBJ2-2	TRBV3-1/TRBV3-2	-	CASSQEVGRGVQAGELFF
-	TRBJ2-1	TRBV6-6	TRBD2	CASSSPGTSEGEQFF
-	TRBJ2-3	TRBV5-1	-	CASSVGRSGGDTQYF
-	TRBJ2-7	TRBV7-2	TRBD2	CASRGPSGSEQYF
-	TRBJ1-5	TRBV7-9	-	CASSPSGGEPQHF
-	TRBJ2-2	TRBV24-1	TRBD2	CATSHQLAANTGELFF
-	TRBJ1-1	TRBV7-2	TRBD1	CASSSQQGANTEAFF
-	TRBJ1-3	TRBV25-1	-	CASRGGNTIYF
-	TRBJ1-4	TRBV5-1	TRBD1	CASSPDRGRNEKLFF
once	TRBJ2-7	TRBV2	-	CASSVGTEVYEQYF
-	TRBJ1-1	TRBV7-2	-	CASSWGLSSEAFF
-	TRBJ1-2	TRBV28	TRBD1	CASSPLRQGPNYGYTF
-	TRBJ2-3	TRBV15	TRBD1	CATSSADRGLDTQYF
-	TRBJ1-1	TRBV5-4	-	CASSLQGRLNTEAFF
-	TRBJ1-2	TRBV11-2	-	CASSPPTRAGGYTF
-	TRBJ1-2	TRBV9	-	CASSPYIQGSYGYTF
-	TRBJ2-7	TRBV19	-	CASSIGAGSPYEQYF
once	TRBJ2-7	TRBV19	-	CASSADTPPSYEQYF
-	TRBJ2-7	TRBV10-3	-	CATTGLGPYEQYF
once	TRBJ2-7	TRBV13	TRBD1	CASSYWTGKDLTYEQYF
-	TRBJ1-5	TRBV27	TRBD1	CASSYTMTGGRNQPQHF
-	TRBJ2-1	TRBV5-1	TRBD2	CASSLDLAGRDEQFF
-	TRBJ2-1	TRBV19	TRBD2	CASSIRREYNEQFF
-	TRBJ1-1	TRBV28	-	CASTMQGIPLNTEAFF
-	TRBJ1-1	TRBV9	TRBD1	CASRTPGTENTEAFF
-	TRBJ1-6	TRBV12-3/TRBV12-4	-	CASSLSDSPLHF
-	TRBJ1-1	TRBV29-1	-	CSVGQGQLHSRRYPLNTEAFF
-	TRBJ1-1	TRBV19	-	CASTLGRGSTEAFF
-	TRBJ2-3	TRBV12-5	-	CASGLGIGGGGTDTQYF
-	TRBJ1-2	TRBV6-2/TRBV6-3	-	CASSSAGSYGYTF
once	TRBJ2-7	TRBV28	-	CASSLPGGPYEQYF
-	TRBJ2-7	TRBV6-1	-	CASSEYGETHEQYF
-	TRBJ2-3	TRBV7-8	-	CASSLEAGSDTQYF
-	TRBJ1-1	TRBV28	-	CASSLLTQNTEAFF
-	TRBJ2-7	TRBV18	-	CASSPRRNEQYF
-	TRBJ1-1	TRBV5-1	TRBD1	CASSLEPRTGSKTEAFF
few	TRBJ1-6	TRBV6-6	-	CASSLRQPSTFYNSPLHF
few	TRBJ1-1	TRBV6-5	-	CASSREGGPEAFF
-	TRBJ2-1	TRBV3-1/TRBV3-2	-	CASSPRDSLGAGFSYNEQFF
-	TRBJ2-3	TRBV7-3	-	CASSSARGSTQYF
-	TRBJ2-7	TRBV5-5	-	CASSLARGQSYEQYF
-	TRBJ2-2	TRBV28	TRBD2	CAIPGGVAGRTGELFF
-	TRBJ1-1	TRBV7-9	-	CASSLETRTEAFF
-	TRBJ1-2	TRBV25-1	-	CASSESLRVNYGYTF
-	TRBJ1-1	TRBV19	-	CASSIGSTEAFF